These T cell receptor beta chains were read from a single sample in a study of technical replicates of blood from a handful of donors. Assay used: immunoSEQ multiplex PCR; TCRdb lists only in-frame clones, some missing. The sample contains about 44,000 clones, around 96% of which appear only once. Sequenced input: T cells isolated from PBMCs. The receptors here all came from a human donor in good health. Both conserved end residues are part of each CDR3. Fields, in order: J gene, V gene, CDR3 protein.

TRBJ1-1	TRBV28	CASRTGLGAFF
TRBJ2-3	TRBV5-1	CASSLGDRETDTQYF
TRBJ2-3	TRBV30	CAWSRLAGGPDTQYF
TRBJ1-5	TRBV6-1	CASRVQGELNQPQHF
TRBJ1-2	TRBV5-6	CASSLASGAHYTF
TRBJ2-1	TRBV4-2	CASSQGLASGYNEQFF
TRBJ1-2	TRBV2	CASAGQGKYGYTF
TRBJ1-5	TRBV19	CASSILSGGEQPQHF
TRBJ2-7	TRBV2	CAAALHRGGDYEQYF
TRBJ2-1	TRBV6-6	CASSYSSEGYNEQFF
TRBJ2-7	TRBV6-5	CASSYEGAYEQYF
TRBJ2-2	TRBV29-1	CSVVPGQMNTGELFF
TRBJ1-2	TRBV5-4	CASSLLRDSYGYTF
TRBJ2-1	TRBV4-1	CASSQVRIALHEQFF
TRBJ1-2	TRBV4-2	CASSHPLGGREVRGYTF
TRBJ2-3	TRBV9	CASSVSGSTDTQYF
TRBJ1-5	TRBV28	CASSLIGAVFQPQHF
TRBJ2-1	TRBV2	CASRGLANNEQFF
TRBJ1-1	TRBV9	CASSGGGTGNAEAFF
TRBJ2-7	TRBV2	CASTPLSYEQYF
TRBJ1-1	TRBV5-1	CASSPPGQGYTEAFF
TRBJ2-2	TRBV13	CASSTRLDSDGELFF
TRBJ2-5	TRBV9	CASSVGAGGPGETQYF
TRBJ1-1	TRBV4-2	CASSQVTPNTEAFF
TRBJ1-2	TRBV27	CASSQDINYGYTF
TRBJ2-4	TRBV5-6	CASSWTLGGTSRNIQYF
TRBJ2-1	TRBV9	CASSVEGQGWDEQFF